The 32 T cell receptor beta chains below come from one sample, sequenced in a study of technical replicates of blood from a handful of donors. Data came from immunoSEQ multiplex PCR; TCRdb stores just in-frame clones and leaves some out. The sample yields 70,000 to 85,000 clones, 80% to 95% seen once. Sequencing was carried out using T cells isolated from PBMCs. Receptors originate from a human donor in good health.

This clone was observed once. This sequence joins TRBV2 and TRBJ2-1, with D unclear. V lost 8 bases, J lost 7 bases, and 12 bases lay in between. The CDR3 has 12 residues. Germline loops: CDR1 SNHLY, CDR2 FYNNEI. This CDR3 reads CASSPTRNEQFF. CDR3 bases: TGTGCCAGCTCCCCTACCCGTAATGAGCAGTTCTTC.

This chain connects TRBV6-6 to TRBJ2-7; 8 nucleotides agree with TRBD1. Germline V gene sequence: CDR1 MNHNY, CDR2 SVGAGI (reference sequence). CDR3 size: 14 residues. Unmatched junction bases numbered 12, after V lost 8 bases and J lost 6 bases. This CDR3 reads CASQGAIHTGEQYF. The CDR3 coding sequence is TGTGCCAGCCAGGGGGCCATCCATACAGGCGAGCAGTACTTC.

This chain joins TRBV6-1 and TRBJ2-7; the match to TRBD2 covers 9 bases. V lost 0 bases, J lost 1 base, and 4 bases stayed unmatched. The CDR3 spans 16 residues. Germline V gene data show CDR1 as MNHNS and CDR2 as SASEGT. The CDR3 sequence is CASSEASSGASYEQYF. CDR3 coding DNA: TGTGCCAGCAGTGAAGCATCTAGCGGGGCTTCCTACGAGCAGTACTTC.

There are a few counts of this clone. The V and J genes are TRBV9 and TRBJ2-5; TRBD1 is a possible D gene (6 bases). Germline assignment: CDR1 SGDLS and CDR2 YYNGEE. This CDR3 is built from 13 residues. The ends were cut back, 3 bases at V and 5 bases at J, with 11 bases in the middle. The CDR3 DNA reads as TGTGCCAGCAGCGGCACAGGGATTGAGACCCAGTACTTC. Amino acid sequence: CASSGTGIETQYF.

The V gene is TRBV7-8, the J gene TRBJ2-5; TRBD2 matches at 8 bases. With V trimmed by 6 bases and J by 7 bases, 7 bases remained unmatched. Germline V gene lookup returns CDR1 SGHVS and CDR2 FQNEAQ. The CDR3 covers 13 residues. The CDR3 here is CASRTSVEGTQYF. The CDR3 nucleotides are TGTGCCAGCAGGACTAGCGTGGAGGGGACCCAGTACTTC.

The J gene is TRBJ1-5, the V gene TRBV5-8, with D perhaps matching TRBD1 (5 bases). The V gene lost 0 bases and the J gene lost 7 bases, with 11 bases spanning the gap. The CDR3 has 14 residues. Germline V gene sequence: CDR1 SGHTS, CDR2 YDEGEE. The CDR3 nucleotides are TGTGCCAGCAGCTTGGACGGGGGAAACCAGCCCCAGCATTTT. Translation gives CASSLDGGNQPQHF.

This chain connects TRBV7-3 to TRBJ2-1; 10 positions agree with TRBD2. With 4 bases clipped from V and 5 bases from J, the junction kept 2 bases outside the gene matches. Germline V gene lookup returns CDR1 SGHTA and CDR2 FQGTGA. The CDR3 contains 14 residues. The CDR3 region has the DNA TGTGCCAGCAGCTCTAGCGGGAGCCACAATGAGCAGTTCTTC. Translation: CASSSSGSHNEQFF.

This chain links TRBV9 with TRBJ2-5; possibly TRBD2 for D (7 bases). Trimming pared 0 bases from V and 4 bases from J, leaving 16 bases between. The CDR3 runs to 16 residues. The V gene's germline CDR1 is SGDLS and CDR2 YYNGEE. Here the CDR3 DNA reads TGTGCCAGCAGCGTAGTAGGGGGAGGGCCGCGAGAGACCCAGTACTTC. Residues: CASSVVGGGPRETQYF.

As concerns this clone: Other DNA sequences of this sample code for an identical CDR3. V usage is TRBV19 and J usage is TRBJ2-7; 11 bases are a match to TRBD1. The junction had 3 bases not matched to a gene; V was cut back by 4 bases and J by 4 bases. The CDR3 runs 14 residues. Germline lookup yields CDR1 LNHDA and CDR2 SQIVND (reference sequence). The CDR3 DNA sequence: TGTGCCAGTAGTACCGGGACAGGGGGTTACGAGCAGTACTTC. It is translated as CASSTGTGGYEQYF.

This clone was seen once. The chain carries TRBV6-5 and TRBJ2-5; TRBD1 aligns across 11 bases. The CDR3 is 15 residues long. CDR1 and CDR2 from the germline V gene are MNHEY and SVGAGI. The V gene end was trimmed by 5 bases and the J gene end by 0 bases; junction bases not matched to a gene: 2. In DNA, the CDR3 is TGTGCCAGCAGTCGGGACAGGGGGAACCAAGAGACCCAGTACTTC. Its protein product is CASSRDRGNQETQYF.

The genes are TRBV5-1 and TRBJ1-2; 7 positions match TRBD1. The CDR3 has 15 amino acids. V shed 0 bases and J 9 bases; nucleotides not matched to a gene: 11. The germline V gene has CDR1 SGHRS and CDR2 YFSETQ. CDR3 coding DNA: TGCGCCAGCAGCTTGGATTACCAGCAGGGGGAGAGCTACACCTTC. Its translation is CASSLDYQQGESYTF. The full variable domain, in which reference TRBV5-1 and TRBJ1-2 provide the parts outside the CDR3, is KAGVTQTPRYLIKTRGQQVTLSCSPISGHRSVSWYQQTPGQGLQFLFEYFSETQRNKGNFPGRFSGRQFSNSRSEMNVSTLELGDSALYLCASSLDYQQGESYTFGSGTRLTVV.

This rearrangement joins TRBV30 to TRBJ2-7; 8 bases are shared with TRBD1. Germline V gene sequence: CDR1 GTSNPN, CDR2 SVGIG (reference sequence). Unmatched junction bases numbered 11, after V lost 5 bases and J lost 2 bases. The CDR3 is made up of 15 amino acids. The CDR3 reads CAWAEGQGIPYEQYF. The CDR3 DNA is TGTGCCTGGGCCGAAGGACAGGGTATCCCCTACGAGCAGTACTTC.

CDR3 protein: CATTGFPYNEQFF. The CDR3 DNA is TGTGCCACTACAGGGTTCCCCTACAATGAGCAGTTCTTC. The gene calls are TRBV27 and TRBJ2-1, with D possibly matching TRBD1 (6 bases). Germline V gene sequence: CDR1 MNHEY, CDR2 SMNVEV (reference sequence). The CDR3 covers 13 residues. Trimming removed 10 bases from V and 2 bases from J, with 12 bases in between.

V gene TRBV7-2 combines with J gene TRBJ1-3; a weak D match, TRBD1 (6 bases). CDR1 and CDR2 (germline): SGHTA, FQGNSA. The CDR3 length is 15 residues. Trimming took off 8 bases at V and 0 bases at J, with 14 bases between the two ends. CDR3: CASRSGGGSGNTIYF. The CDR3 region has the DNA TGTGCCAGCCGATCGGGGGGCGGCTCTGGAAACACCATATATTTT.

The V gene is TRBV13, the J gene TRBJ2-1, with TRBD2 matching over 11 bases. CDR1 is PRHDT and CDR2 is FYEKMQ in the germline V gene (reference sequence). The CDR3 runs 15 residues. V trimming: 7 bases; J trimming: 4 bases; junction bases outside the gene matches: 6. CDR3 in amino acids: CASIPGTSGYNEQFF. CDR3 DNA: TGTGCCAGCATCCCCGGGACTAGCGGTTACAATGAGCAGTTCTTC. The variable domain in full, completed from reference TRBV13 and TRBJ2-1, reads AAGVIQSPRHLIKEKRETATLKCYPIPRHDTVYWYQQGPGQDPQFLISFYEKMQSDKGSIPDRFSAQQFSDYHSELNMSSLELGDSALYFCASIPGTSGYNEQFFGPGTRLTVL.

This sequence joins TRBV6-1 and TRBJ2-1, with D maybe TRBD1 (6 bases). CDR1 and CDR2 from the germline V gene are MNHNS and SASEGT. V was pared by 3 bases and J by 8 bases, with 11 bases between. CDR3 length: 13 amino acids. The CDR3 DNA reads as TGTGCCAGCAGTGATTACAGGGATGATGAGCAGTTCTTC. Its protein is CASSDYRDDEQFF.

The V call is TRBV4-2, the J call TRBJ2-1; maybe TRBD2 (6 bases). V lost 1 base to trimming and J lost 7 bases, with 14 bases between them. Germline V CDR1 and CDR2: LGHNA, YNFKEQ. The length of the CDR3 is 15 residues. CDR3 loop: CASSQGRTGVNEQFF. CDR3 nucleotide sequence: TGTGCCAGCAGCCAAGGTAGAACGGGAGTTAATGAGCAGTTCTTC.

The chain carries TRBV6-9 and TRBJ2-5, with no clear D. Trimming cost V 8 bases and J 2 bases, with 12 bases left between them. Germline V gene data show CDR1 as MNHGY and CDR2 as SVAAGI. The CDR3 is 13 amino acids. The CDR3 DNA reads TGTGCCAGCGGCTCATCACCGCAAGAGACCCAGTACTTC. Protein: CASGSSPQETQYF.

The chain links TRBV10-1 to TRBJ2-3; possible D gene TRBD2, 6 bases. The CDR3 loop spans 16 amino acids. The germline CDR1 and CDR2 sequences are WNHNN and SYGVQD (reference sequence). The V and J ends lost 0 bases and 4 bases respectively, with 14 bases between them. The CDR3 protein is CASSESTRRYPDTQYF. DNA of the CDR3: TGCGCCAGCAGTGAGTCGACTAGAAGGTATCCAGATACGCAGTATTTT.

The V and J genes are TRBV18 and TRBJ1-1, with 9 bases fitting TRBD1. This CDR3 region has 16 residues. Trimming at V came to 1 base and at J to 4 bases, leaving 7 bases not matched to a gene. The V gene's germline CDR1 is KGHSH and CDR2 LQKENI. CDR3 region: CASSPRDRDYSTEAFF. CDR3 nucleotides: TGTGCCAGCTCACCACGGGACAGGGATTATAGCACTGAAGCTTTCTTT.

This chain connects TRBV6-5 to TRBJ1-1; the D is unclear. The germline gives CDR1 MNHEY, CDR2 SVGAGI. The CDR3 has 14 amino acids. V lost 7 bases and J lost 1, with 13 bases in between. CDR3 nucleotides: TGTGCCAGCATCGGTTCCTCGCCGAACACTGAAGCTTTCTTT. Amino acids: CASIGSSPNTEAFF.

The CDR3 spells CASTDSLPNTGELFF. As DNA, the CDR3 is TGTGCCAGCACCGACTCTTTGCCTAACACCGGGGAGCTGTTTTTT. The chain couples TRBV27 to TRBJ2-2; no reliable D call. The CDR3 loop spans 15 amino acids. Per germline, CDR1 MNHEY and CDR2 SMNVEV (reference sequence). Trimming cost V 7 bases and J 2 bases, with 14 bases left between them.

This clone occurred a few times. This chain joins TRBV2 and TRBJ1-1; D unresolved. The CDR3 consists of 11 residues. V lost 6 bases, J lost 13 bases, and 15 bases lay in between. Germline V gives CDR1 SNHLY, CDR2 FYNNEI. Written as DNA, the CDR3 is TGTGCCAGCAGCCTATACAGCGGGTTTTTCTTT. Residues: CASSLYSGFFF. Variable domain in full (rest from reference TRBV2 and TRBJ1-1): EPEVTQTPSHQVTQMGQEVILRCVPISNHLYFYWYRQILGQKVEFLVSFYNNEISEKSEIFDDQFSVERPDGSNFTLKIRSTKLEDSAMYFCASSLYSGFFFGQGTRLTVV.

The V call is TRBV25-1, the J call TRBJ2-1, with D unclear. This CDR3 spans 12 amino acids. With 4 bases removed from V and 5 bases from J, the gap between germline ends came to 6 bases. Germline V lookup: CDR1 MGHDK, CDR2 SYGVNS. Written as DNA, the CDR3 is TGTGCCAGCAGTGCGGAGAACAATGAGCAGTTCTTC. It is translated as CASSAENNEQFF.

CDR3: CASSVTGQGIDTQYF. The CDR3 DNA follows: TGCGCCAGCAGCGTCACTGGACAGGGGATAGATACGCAGTATTTT. The chain couples TRBV5-1 to TRBJ2-3; 9 bases align to TRBD1. V shed 4 bases and J 5 bases; nucleotides not matched to a gene: 8. This CDR3 is 15 amino acids long. Germline loops: CDR1 SGHRS, CDR2 YFSETQ.

The chain links TRBV30 to TRBJ2-3, with 11 bases aligning to TRBD2. Germline CDR1 GTSNPN, CDR2 SVGIG (reference sequence). J lost 2 bases, V lost 0 bases, and 10 bases had no gene match. CDR3 size: 18 residues. CDR3 sequence: CAWSVGLAGGLNTDTQYF. The CDR3 coding sequence is TGTGCCTGGAGTGTCGGGCTAGCGGGAGGCCTGAACACAGATACGCAGTATTTT.

On this clone itself: The sample contains more than one DNA sequence encoding this CDR3. The chain links TRBV7-6 to TRBJ2-7; 9 bases agree with TRBD2. Per germline, CDR1 SGHVS and CDR2 FNYEAQ. V lost 3 bases to trimming and J lost 1 base; unmatched junction nucleotides: 1. The CDR3 has 14 residues. The CDR3 region is CASSLAGGSYEQYF. The CDR3 region has the DNA TGTGCCAGCAGCTTGGCGGGAGGGTCCTACGAGCAGTACTTC.

This rearrangement joins TRBV19 to TRBJ2-1; TRBD2 aligns across 11 bases. Per germline, CDR1 LNHDA and CDR2 SQIVND (reference sequence). The CDR3 totals 15 residues. V shed 2 bases, J shed 9 bases, and the junction held 6 bases outside the gene matches. The CDR3: CASSIQASGRFEQFF. As DNA, the CDR3 is TGTGCCAGTAGTATACAGGCTAGCGGGAGGTTTGAGCAGTTCTTC.

This chain connects TRBV10-1 to TRBJ1-5; D is perhaps TRBD1 (5 bases). Looked up from germline, CDR1 is WNHNN and CDR2 is SYGVQD (reference sequence). CDR3 length: 18 residues. V lost 2 bases to trimming and J lost 0 bases, with 17 bases between them. CDR3 sequence: CASSEARADTHSNQPQHF. In DNA form, the CDR3 reads TGCGCCAGCAGTGAGGCCAGGGCAGATACCCATAGCAATCAGCCCCAGCATTTT.

This clone was counted a few times. The V and J genes are TRBV19 and TRBJ1-1; perhaps TRBD1 as D (5 bases). The V gene's germline CDR1 is LNHDA and CDR2 SQIVND (reference sequence). The CDR3 is 15 residues long. Trimming took off 1 base at V and 0 bases at J, with 9 bases between the two ends. The CDR3 DNA reads TGTGCCAGTAGTATAGGGGGCCGGCTGAACACTGAAGCTTTCTTT. This translates into CASSIGGRLNTEAFF.

The chain combines TRBV6-4 with TRBJ1-1; a weak D match, TRBD1 (6 bases). CDR1 and CDR2 from the germline V gene are MRHNA and SNTAGT. With 4 bases removed from V and 1 base from J, the gap between germline ends came to 7 bases. The CDR3 runs to 13 residues. The DNA for the CDR3 is TGTGCCAGCAGTGTGACAGGGAACACTGAAGCTTTCTTT. Its translation: CASSVTGNTEAFF.

This clone was counted only a few times. The chain's CDR3 is CAWSVVASSGYTF. The CDR3 bases are TGTGCCTGGAGTGTGGTGGCCAGTTCGGGCTACACCTTC. The chain combines TRBV30 with TRBJ1-2, with D uncertain. Per the germline V gene, CDR1 is GTSNPN and CDR2 is SVGIG (reference sequence). The CDR3 extends over 13 amino acids. V gave up 0 bases and J gave up 8 bases, with 13 bases separating them.